This is a list of T cell receptor beta chains from one sample in a study of T-cell memory formation after mild COVID-19. TCRdb recomputed calls from the 5' RACE reads with MiXCR, one row per CDR3 protein. Here the sample spans 50,000 or so distinct CDR3 sequences, roughly 9% being singletons. The sequenced material came from PBMCs or a T cell subset sorted from them (not recorded which). These receptors originate from an adult woman who had mild COVID-19 (a few samples of this study predate the infection). Cell type and time point are not known. Both conserved end residues are part of each CDR3. The D gene is left open where the match is weak. Clone sizes are given selectively: once, few, many, or a class where the clone is expanded.

>TRBV27|many|TRBJ2-7|NA
TGTGCCAGCAGTTTAGTGGCAGACCTGCGCTCCTACGAGCAGTACTTC
CASSLVADLRSYEQYF
>TRBV5-4|few|TRBJ2-5|TRBD2
TGTGCCAGCAGTACTAGCGGGGGGGCGCTCCAAGAGACCCAGTACTTC
CASSTSGGALQETQYF
>TRBV12-3/TRBV12-4|few|TRBJ1-1|NA
TGTGCCAGCAGCCTTATTTGGGTTACTGAAGCTTTCTTT
CASSLIWVTEAFF
>TRBV10-3|few|TRBJ2-5|TRBD2
TGTGCCATCAGCAGAAGTAGCGGGGGGGAAGAGACCCAGTACTTC
CAISRSSGGEETQYF
>TRBV6-5|many|TRBJ2-7|TRBD2
TGTGCCAGCAGAACCCAAGGAAGTCTAGCGGGAGCGTACGAGCAGTACTTC
CASRTQGSLAGAYEQYF
>TRBV18|few|TRBJ1-5|NA
TGTGCCAGCTCACCAGAGGACAGCCAGCCCCAGCATTTT
CASSPEDSQPQHF
>TRBV10-3|NA|TRBJ1-3|NA
TGTGCCATCAGTGTGTCCTTGGTGGGAAACACCATATATTTT
CAISVSLVGNTIYF
>TRBV27|NA|TRBJ1-1|NA
TGTGCCAGCAGAGCCCCAATGAACACTGAAGCTTTCTTT
CASRAPMNTEAFF
>TRBV27|few|TRBJ2-3|NA
TGTGCCAGCCGCACATTTCTCACAGATACGCAGTATTTT
CASRTFLTDTQYF
>TRBV9|NA|TRBJ1-1|NA
TGTGCCAGCAGCGGCCCTCACCCTGAAGCTTTCTTT
CASSGPHPEAFF
>TRBV12-3/TRBV12-4|NA|TRBJ2-2|NA
TGTGCCAGCAGCGGGGGCCAAAGGGCCGGGGAGCTGTTTTTT
CASSGGQRAGELFF
>TRBV4-2|many|TRBJ2-3|NA
TGTGCCAGCAGCCAAGATTGGGGGACTAGCACAGATACGCAGTATTTT
CASSQDWGTSTDTQYF
>TRBV7-6|many|TRBJ2-5|NA
TGTGCCAGCAGCCTAAACCCCGAGACCCAGTACTTC
CASSLNPETQYF
>TRBV10-3|NA|TRBJ1-3|NA
TGTGCCATCAGTGAACAGCTCCACTCTGGAAACACCATATATTTT
CAISEQLHSGNTIYF
>TRBV11-2|NA|TRBJ2-7|NA
TGTGCCAGCAGCTTACGATCCCCCGAGCAGTACTTC
CASSLRSPEQYF
>TRBV7-9|few|TRBJ2-7|TRBD1
TGTGCCAGCAGCTTAGGGGACAGGGGATACTACGAGCAGTACTTC
CASSLGDRGYYEQYF
>TRBV18|many|TRBJ2-3|TRBD2
TGTGCCAGCTCACCAGGCGCGGGAGGATTTAGCACAGATACGCAGTATTTT
CASSPGAGGFSTDTQYF
>TRBV12-3/TRBV12-4|many|TRBJ2-7|NA
TGTGCCAGCAGTCCTTCCCGCCACCTATACTACGAGCAGTACTTC
CASSPSRHLYYEQYF
>TRBV6-2/TRBV6-3|NA|TRBJ2-5|NA
TGTGCCAGCAGATCAAGGAAAGAGACCCAGTACTTC
CASRSRKETQYF
>TRBV5-4|NA|TRBJ1-2|NA
TGTGCCAGCAGCTTGGGCGAGACCGATGGCTACACCTTC
CASSLGETDGYTF
>TRBV18|NA|TRBJ2-5|NA
TGTGCCAGCTCCTTCGACGCGGGGGAGACCCAGTACTTC
CASSFDAGETQYF
>TRBV11-2|NA|TRBJ2-5|NA
TGTGCCAGCAGCTTAGGACCCCCGGAGACCCAGTACTTC
CASSLGPPETQYF
>TRBV4-1|NA|TRBJ2-2|NA
TGCGCCAGCAGCCAACTTAGGGGTGGACCCGGGGAGCTGTTTTTT
CASSQLRGGPGELFF
>TRBV5-1|many|TRBJ2-5|TRBD1
TGCGCCAGCAGCTTACAGGGGGCGGTGTATGAGACCCAGTACTTC
CASSLQGAVYETQYF
>TRBV30|few|TRBJ2-7|TRBD1
TGTGCCTGGATGCAGGGGGAAAACGAGCAGTACTTC
CAWMQGENEQYF
>TRBV11-3|NA|TRBJ1-3|TRBD1
TGTGCCAGCAGCTCTGGACAGGGAGCTGGAAACACCATATATTTT
CASSSGQGAGNTIYF
>TRBV4-2|many|TRBJ2-7|TRBD2
TGTGCCAGCAGCCGGCAGACCGCTAGCGGTAGCTCCTACGAGCAGTACTTC
CASSRQTASGSSYEQYF
>TRBV20-1|many|TRBJ2-4|TRBD1
TGCAGTGCTCAAGACAGGAGACAGGGGGACATTCAGTACTTC
CSAQDRRQGDIQYF